The next 28 T cell receptor beta chains were all read from a single sample in a study of regulatory T cells in long-lasting Graves disease. Time point here: newly diagnosed GD, antithyroid drugs for less than 3 months. There was RNA extracted from PBMCs, and the TCR library was made from it. According to the study, TCR beta libraries were built with iRepertoire HTBI primers and CDR3-region Arm-PCR. TCRdb reprocessed the multiplex PCR reads via MiXCR and lists one record per CDR3 protein. This repertoire shows around 420,000 distinct CDR3 sequences, less than 20% found once; its top ten account for roughly 20%. Sequencing used peripheral blood mononuclear cells (PBMCs), obtained at new diagnosis, from a patient treated with antithyroid drugs. All receptors come from a female donor with Graves disease.

This clonotype was seen only a few times. V usage is TRBV6-5 and J usage is TRBJ2-5, with a possible D match to TRBD2 (6 bases). V was shortened by 2 bases and J by 2 bases, with 30 bases between the two germline ends. The CDR3 consists of 21 residues. Per the germline V gene, CDR1 is MNHEY and CDR2 is SVGAGI. CDR3 nucleotides: TGTGCCAGCAGTTACCCGCACCTCGGCTGGGGGAGAGGAGGGTTTCAAGAGACCCAGTACTTC. It encodes CASSYPHLGWGRGGFQETQYF.

This clonotype has a count of ten or more. The rearrangement uses TRBV30 and TRBJ2-7; maybe TRBD1 (6 bases). CDR3 size: 11 residues. V shed 2 bases and J shed 6 bases, with 8 bases lying between them. The germline V gene encodes CDR1 GTSNPN and CDR2 SVGIG (reference sequence). The CDR3 nucleotides read TGTGCCTGGAGTTCCAGGGGCGAGCAGTACTTC. Protein sequence: CAWSSRGEQYF.

As to this clonotype: A much larger clone differs by one base, so this may be a read error. A read error is likely, as this CDR3 ends without the conserved phenylalanine or tryptophan. The chain recombines TRBV27 with TRBJ2-1, with D unclear. Germline CDR1 reads MNHEY; CDR2 reads SMNVEV (reference sequence). The CDR3 is 12 amino acids. V was trimmed by 0 bases and J by 5 bases, leaving 2 bases between them. The CDR3 coding sequence is TGTGCCAGCAGTTTATCCAACAATGAGCAGTTCCTC. It specifies CASSLSNNEQFL.

This clonotype was recorded a few times. The chain couples TRBV25-1 to TRBJ1-2; D is unclear. The ends were cut back, 3 bases at V and 5 bases at J, with 7 bases in the middle. Germline assignment: CDR1 MGHDK and CDR2 SYGVNS. This CDR3 contains 12 residues. The CDR3 loop is CASSDGWYGYTF. In nucleotides, the CDR3 is TGTGCCAGCAGTGACGGGTGGTATGGCTACACCTTC.

This clonotype was detected many times. The chain joins TRBV19 to TRBJ1-3; 9 bases match TRBD1. The V segment lost 5 bases and the J segment 0 bases; nucleotides outside the gene matches: 5. The CDR3 is made up of 16 amino acids. Germline-derived CDR1 and CDR2 are LNHDA and SQIVND (reference sequence). CDR3 bases: TGTGCCAGTAGTCTTTCGACAGGGGGCTCTGGAAACACCATATATTTT. It translates to CASSLSTGGSGNTIYF. Full variable domain (remainder filled in from reference TRBV19 and TRBJ1-3): DGGITQSPKYLFRKEGQNVTLSCEQNLNHDAMYWYRQDPGQGLRLIYYSQIVNDFQKGDIAEGYSVSREKKESFPLTVTSAQKNPTAFYLCASSLSTGGSGNTIYFGEGSWLTVV.

The chain has TRBV6-1 and TRBJ1-6; D perhaps matches TRBD1 (5 bases). The CDR3 is 14 residues long. In germline, CDR1 is MNHNS, CDR2 SASEGT. The V gene lost 7 bases and the J gene lost 6 bases, with 13 bases spanning the gap. The CDR3 here is CASTREGFNSPLHF. CDR3 bases: TGTGCCAGCACCAGGGAGGGGTTTAATTCACCCCTCCACTTT.

This clonotype was detected ten times or more. A read error may account for a junction end that differs from germline. The V and J genes are TRBV30 and TRBJ2-1, with D possibly matching TRBD1 (5 bases). The CDR3 is 13 residues long. Looked up from germline, CDR1 is GTSNPN and CDR2 is SVGIG (reference sequence). The DNA of the CDR3 is TGTGCCCGGAGTGAACAGGTTTACAATGAGCAGTTCTTC. The encoded protein is CARSEQVYNEQFF.

This clonotype was recorded many times. V is TRBV7-2 and J is TRBJ2-7, with TRBD2 identical over 8 bases. Germline values: CDR1 SGHTA, CDR2 FQGNSA. V trimming: 0 bases; J trimming: 3 bases; junction bases outside the gene matches: 4. This CDR3 region has 15 residues. CDR3 sequence: CASSLAGGGSYEQYF. The CDR3 DNA reads as TGTGCCAGCAGCTTAGCCGGCGGGGGGAGCTACGAGCAGTACTTC.

The rearrangement links TRBV6-6 to TRBJ2-7; 12 nucleotides align to TRBD1. V dropped 0 bases and J dropped 6; count of bases not matched to a gene: 6. The CDR3 length is 16 residues. The germline gives CDR1 MNHNY, CDR2 SVGAGI (reference sequence). CDR3 region: CASSYSELGQGAEQYF. DNA for the CDR3: TGTGCCAGCAGTTACTCGGAATTGGGACAGGGGGCCGAGCAGTACTTC.

There are many counts of this clonotype. The V gene is TRBV12-3 or TRBV12-4, the J gene TRBJ2-5; 7 bases are a match to TRBD1. Losses at the gene ends were 8 bases for V and 2 bases for J; bases not matched to a gene: 5. The CDR3 has 13 amino acids. The CDR3 loop is CASGPGQQETQYF. CDR3 DNA: TGTGCCAGCGGACCGGGACAGCAAGAGACCCAGTACTTC.

With respect to this clonotype: This may stem from a read error, because a much larger clone lies one nucleotide away. The chain carries TRBV6-1 and TRBJ2-5; the match to TRBD1 covers 10 bases. The CDR3 covers 13 residues. The V gene's germline CDR1 is MNHNS and CDR2 SASEGT. CDR3 residues: CAISGTGAETQCF. The DNA of the CDR3 is TGTGCCATCAGCGGGACAGGGGCAGAGACCCAGTGCTTC.

This clonotype came up many times. The junction differs from germline at one of its ends, possibly a read error. The rearrangement links TRBV3-1 to TRBJ2-2; possibly TRBD1 for D (5 bases). CDR3 size: 14 residues. The germline gives CDR1 LGHDT, CDR2 YNNKEL (reference sequence). This CDR3 reads CASSQDSGRVELFF. The CDR3 DNA reads as TGCGCCAGCAGCCAAGATTCGGGCAGGGTGGAGCTGTTTTTT. Looking up the rest from reference TRBV3-1 and TRBJ2-2 gives the full variable domain: DTAVSQTPKYLVTQMGNDKSIKCEQNLGHDTMYWYKQDSKKFLKIMFSYNNKELIINETVPNRFSPKSPDKAHLNLHINSLELGDSAVYFCASSQDSGRVELFFGEGSRLTVL.

This clonotype was seen a handful of times. Since the CDR3 does not end with the conserved phenylalanine or tryptophan, this likely comes from a read error. This chain uses TRBV24-1 with TRBJ2-5, with 7 bases matching TRBD1. Germline CDR1 reads KGHDR; CDR2 reads SFDVKD. The length of the CDR3 is 15 residues. Trimming took 4 bases from V and 1 from J; bases not matched to a gene: 5. CDR3 DNA: TGTGCCACCAGTGAAGCAGGGGGTACCCAAGAGACCCAGTACCTC. It translates to CATSEAGGTQETQYL.

This clonotype has just a few counts. The chain has TRBV5-1 and TRBJ2-1; D is perhaps TRBD1 or TRBD2 (5 bases each). The length of the CDR3 is 15 residues. Trimming cost V 3 bases and J 7 bases, with 17 bases left between them. CDR1 and CDR2 from the germline V gene are SGHRS and YFSETQ. The CDR3 is CASSSPDGTGNEQFF. CDR3 sequence (DNA): TGCGCCAGCAGCTCCCCTGACGGGACGGGAAATGAGCAGTTCTTC.

This clonotype was counted many times. The junction departs from germline at one end; a sequencing error may be responsible. The gene calls are TRBV7-8 and TRBJ1-6, with D unclear. CDR1 is SGHVS and CDR2 is FQNEAQ in the germline V gene. The CDR3 is made up of 17 amino acids. DNA of the CDR3: TGTGCCAGCACCTTAGATGGGGTGGGCACCTATAATTCACCCCTCCACTTT. It codes for CASTLDGVGTYNSPLHF. Supplemented by reference TRBV7-8 and TRBJ1-6, the full variable domain reads GAGVSQSPRYKVAKRGQDVALRCDPISGHVSLFWYQQALGQGPEFLTYFQNEAQLDKSGLPSDRFFAERPEGSVSTLKIQRTQQEDSAVYLCASTLDGVGTYNSPLHFGNGTRLTVT.

This clonotype has just a few counts. Being one base from a much bigger clone, this may be a read error. The chain carries TRBV11-2 and TRBJ2-3, with 9 bases identical to TRBD2. The CDR3 has 20 residues. Germline V gene lookup returns CDR1 SGHAT and CDR2 FQNNGV. J lost 1 base, V lost 3 bases, and 17 bases had no gene match. The CDR3 here is CASSFSPGRGGDPRTDTQYF. CDR3 DNA: TGTGCCAGCAGCTTCTCTCCCGGGCGGGGGGGGGACCCACGCACAGATACGCAGTATTTT.

This clonotype was detected many times. V usage is TRBV11-2 and J usage is TRBJ2-2; D remains ambiguous. V lost 0 bases, J lost 4 bases, and 9 bases lay in between. CDR3 length equals 15 residues. Germline lookup yields CDR1 SGHAT and CDR2 FQNNGV. The CDR3, as DNA: TGTGCCAGCAGCTTAGATATTGGTGGCACCGGGGAGCTGTTTTTT. It translates to CASSLDIGGTGELFF.

This clonotype was recorded many times. The V gene is TRBV5-1, the J gene TRBJ2-7; a possible D gene is TRBD2 (6 bases). The CDR3 extends over 13 amino acids. The V end was cut by 5 bases, the J end by 1 base, with 10 bases between. Germline values: CDR1 SGHRS, CDR2 YFSETQ. CDR3 coding DNA: TGCGCCAGCAGTAGCGGCGGATCCTACGAGCAGTACTTC. Translation gives CASSSGGSYEQYF.

V is TRBV4-3 and J is TRBJ2-5, with 8 positions matching TRBD1. The germline V gene has CDR1 LGHNA and CDR2 YSLEER. The V segment lost 1 base and the J segment 0 bases; nucleotides outside the gene matches: 1. CDR3 length equals 15 residues. The CDR3 DNA follows: TGCGCCAGCAGCCAAGGGACAGGGTACCAAGAGACCCAGTACTTC. Translation: CASSQGTGYQETQYF.

The chain links TRBV20-1 to TRBJ2-6; D unclear. Trimming took 3 bases from V and 1 from J, leaving 7 bases between them. The CDR3 length is 14 residues. Germline V CDR1 and CDR2: DFQATT, SNEGSKA (reference sequence). In nucleotides, the CDR3 is TGCAGTGCTAGTCAAGGGTCTGGGGCCAACGTCCTGACTTTC. Its protein is CSASQGSGANVLTF.

This clonotype was found many times. The J gene is TRBJ2-3, the V gene TRBV5-5; D not certain. The CDR3 is made up of 13 amino acids. Trimming left V 3 bases short and J 5 bases short, with 10 bases between. CDR1 is SGHKS, CDR2 YYEKEE, per germline (reference sequence). For the CDR3, the DNA is TGTGCCAGCAGCTCCCCACCGGGAGATACGCAGTATTTT. Its translation is CASSSPPGDTQYF.

Note on this clonotype: Germline and junction disagree at one end, which may indicate a read error. The rearrangement joins TRBV27 to TRBJ2-5; maybe TRBD2 (6 bases). There are 13 residues in the CDR3. The germline V gene has CDR1 MNHEY and CDR2 SMNVEV (reference sequence). This chain's CDR3 is CASSFSAEGPVCF. The DNA of the CDR3 is TGTGCCAGCAGTTTTAGCGCGGAGGGCCCGGTGTGCTTC.

This chain links TRBV12-3 or TRBV12-4 with TRBJ1-6; the D is unclear. The germline V and J ends were trimmed by 7 bases and 2 bases, with 15 bases remaining between them. The CDR3 covers 16 residues. CDR3 sequence reads: CASKRSGFPYNSPLHF. The CDR3 bases are TGTGCCAGCAAGCGCTCGGGATTTCCCTATAATTCACCCCTCCACTTT.

This clonotype was recorded at least ten times. V gene TRBV12-3 or TRBV12-4 combines with J gene TRBJ2-2; a possible D gene is TRBD1 (6 bases). CDR3 size: 16 residues. The V end was cut by 5 bases, the J end by 3 bases, with 16 bases between. The CDR3, as DNA: TGTGCCAGCAGTCTCTCCAGGGGCGCGGACACCGGGGAGCTGTTTTTT. It yields the protein CASSLSRGADTGELFF.

Comments on this clonotype: A junction boundary mismatches the germline segment, possibly from a read error. This chain uses TRBV5-7 with TRBJ1-1; 7 positions match TRBD1. TRBV5-7 is treated as an ORF (open reading frame) with a function not yet certain. The CDR3 spans 13 residues. The chain's CDR3 is CASSLDRITEAFF. The DNA for the CDR3 is TGTGCCAGCAGTTTGGACAGGATTACTGAAGCTTTCTTT.

This clonotype came up many times. The chain couples TRBV18 to TRBJ2-7, with D maybe TRBD2 (6 bases). The CDR3 has 14 residues. Trimming removed 3 bases from V and 4 bases from J, with 13 bases in between. Germline loops: CDR1 KGHSH, CDR2 LQKENI. CDR3 sequence reads: CASSPTRQIYEQYF. The CDR3 DNA is TGTGCCAGCTCACCGACTAGGCAGATTTACGAGCAGTACTTC.

For the CDR3, the DNA is TGTGCCAGCAGCGGCCAGGAAATGTCCCTCCACTTT. It is translated as CASSGQEMSLHF. This sequence joins TRBV9 and TRBJ1-6; D unresolved. The CDR3 is made up of 12 amino acids. The V gene's germline CDR1 is SGDLS and CDR2 YYNGEE. V was cut by 3 bases and J by 14 bases, with 12 bases left in between. Full variable domain (outside the CDR3, taken from reference TRBV9 and TRBJ1-6): DSGVTQTPKHLITATGQRVTLRCSPRSGDLSVYWYQQSLDQGLQFLIQYYNGEERAKGNILERFSAQQFPDLHSELNLSSLELGDSALYFCASSGQEMSLHFGNGTRLTVT.

This clonotype came up many times. The rearrangement joins TRBV6-1 to TRBJ1-1; no firm D call. CDR1 is MNHNS and CDR2 is SASEGT in the germline V gene. The CDR3 is 12 residues long. The ends were cut back, 11 bases at V and 4 bases at J, with 14 bases in the middle. DNA of the CDR3: TGTGCCGTAAGGAGCTGGGGCACTGAAGCTTTCTTT. This encodes CAVRSWGTEAFF.